The 20 T cell receptor beta chains presented below share a single source sample, sequenced in a study of CD8+CD57+ T cells in acquired aplastic anemia. Genomic DNA provided the template from which TCR beta VDJ and CDR3 profiles were obtained. A single record per CDR3 protein comes from TCRdb applying MiXCR to the reads. The repertoire has 300,000 or so distinct CDR3 sequences, about 56% of them found once; the top ten carry less than 10%. The sequenced sample was sorted CD4+, CD8+, or CD8+CD57+ T cells (not recorded which) from PBMCs. The receptors originated from a human donor with severe aplastic anemia or a healthy control (not recorded which).

The chain has TRBV20-1 and TRBJ2-1, with D maybe TRBD2 (6 bases). The germline gives CDR1 DFQATT, CDR2 SNEGSKA (reference sequence). Trimming cost V 5 bases and J 4 bases, with 6 bases left between them. The CDR3 loop spans 11 amino acids. The CDR3 region has the DNA TGCAGTGCTGCGGGGTACAATGAGCAGTTCTTC. Translation: CSAAGYNEQFF.

This clonotype showed up many times. Here the CDR3 reads CASSSATGGDTQYF. The CDR3 bases are TGTGCCAGCAGCTCTGCGACAGGCGGGGATACGCAGTATTTT. V gene TRBV7-3 combines with J gene TRBJ2-3; possible D gene TRBD1, 6 bases. The CDR3 contains 14 residues. Germline V gives CDR1 SGHTA, CDR2 FQGTGA. Trimming removed 4 bases from V and 6 bases from J, with 14 bases in between.

This chain links TRBV29-1 with TRBJ2-1; no clear D gene. This CDR3 contains 12 residues. V dropped 1 base and J dropped 7 bases, with 8 bases sitting between them. CDR1 and CDR2 from the germline V gene are SQVTM and ANQGSEA. CDR3 residues: CSVEVVKNEQFF. The CDR3, as DNA: TGCAGCGTTGAAGTGGTAAAAAATGAGCAGTTCTTC.

The chain joins TRBV5-1 to TRBJ2-5; 10 bases fit TRBD1. The J segment lost 4 bases and the V segment lost 2 bases, leaving 8 bases of the junction unmatched. CDR3 length: 16 amino acids. The germline V gene has CDR1 SGHRS and CDR2 YFSETQ. This chain's CDR3 is CASSFRDRGLLETQYF. Here the CDR3 DNA reads TGCGCCAGCAGCTTTCGGGACAGGGGTTTATTAGAGACCCAGTACTTC.

The chain employs TRBV12-3 or TRBV12-4 and TRBJ1-2; 8 nucleotides match TRBD1. The J segment lost 12 bases and the V segment lost 4 bases, leaving 13 bases of the junction unmatched. The CDR3 is 14 amino acids. The chain's CDR3 is CASSSTGGKPGNTF. The CDR3 DNA sequence: TGTGCCAGCAGTTCAACAGGGGGGAAACCGGGAAACACCTTC.

The J gene is TRBJ1-2, the V gene TRBV29-1, with 7 bases fitting TRBD1. The CDR3 has 16 amino acids. J gave up 4 bases and V 3 bases, and 14 bases lay outside the gene matches. CDR1 is SQVTM and CDR2 is ANQGSEA in the germline V gene. CDR3 in amino acids: CSVDVGGGGSGYGYTF. CDR3 coding DNA: TGCAGCGTTGATGTAGGGGGCGGCGGCTCAGGCTATGGCTACACCTTC.

This clonotype was counted at least ten times. J is TRBJ2-3 and V is TRBV5-1; no clear D gene. The germline CDR1 and CDR2 sequences are SGHRS and YFSETQ. The CDR3 length is 13 residues. With 1 base removed from V and 3 bases from J, the gap between germline ends came to 6 bases. The CDR3 nucleotides read TGCGCCAGCAGCTTGTCAGGAACAGATACGCAGTATTTT. Its translation is CASSLSGTDTQYF.

CDR3 sequence reads: CATSDLWQETVVEQYF. CDR3 nucleotides: TGTGCCACCAGTGACCTGTGGCAAGAGACAGTAGTAGAGCAGTACTTC. The chain carries TRBV24-1 and TRBJ2-7; D perhaps matches TRBD1 (5 bases). With 4 bases removed from V and 7 bases from J, the gap between germline ends came to 22 bases. Germline CDR1 is KGHDR and CDR2 is SFDVKD. The CDR3 loop spans 16 amino acids.

V is TRBV28 and J is TRBJ1-2; D is possibly TRBD1 (6 bases). Germline CDR1 MDHEN, CDR2 SYDVKM. CDR3 length: 13 residues. V was trimmed by 7 bases and J by 4 bases, leaving 13 bases between them. The CDR3 region is CASNGGDTYGYTF. DNA for the CDR3: TGTGCCAGCAACGGGGGGGACACCTATGGCTACACCTTC.

The chain joins TRBV24-1 to TRBJ2-3; TRBD2 is a possible D gene (5 bases). CDR3 length: 13 residues. Germline CDR1 and CDR2: KGHDR and SFDVKD. V dropped 2 bases and J dropped 5 bases, with 7 bases sitting between them. CDR3 nucleotide sequence: TGTGCCACCAGTGATTCCGGGGTAGATACGCAGTATTTT. Translation gives CATSDSGVDTQYF.

This rearrangement joins TRBV29-1 to TRBJ1-1; weak D call: TRBD1 (5 bases). Looked up from germline, CDR1 is SQVTM and CDR2 is ANQGSEA. Trimming shortened V by 7 bases and J by 2 bases, and 17 bases separated the two germline ends. This CDR3 has 14 residues. The CDR3 DNA follows: TGCAGCGCGACACGGTCGACAGATAACACTGAAGCTTTCTTT. Protein sequence: CSATRSTDNTEAFF.

This sequence joins TRBV14 and TRBJ2-7; TRBD2 is a possible D gene (6 bases). The CDR3 is 14 residues long. With 1 base removed from V and 3 bases from J, the gap between germline ends came to 10 bases. From germline, CDR1 is SGHDN and CDR2 FVKESK. Here the CDR3 DNA reads TGTGCCAGCAGCCAAGGGCTAGCGCACTACGAGCAGTACTTC. Amino acids: CASSQGLAHYEQYF.

The J gene is TRBJ1-2, the V gene TRBV24-1; 12 nucleotides agree with TRBD1. V dropped 4 bases and J dropped 8; count of bases not matched to a gene: 4. The germline CDR1 and CDR2 sequences are KGHDR and SFDVKD. The CDR3 length is 14 residues. CDR3 DNA sequence: TGTGCCACCAGTGACTCCGGGACAGGGGGCGGCTACACCTTC. Translation: CATSDSGTGGGYTF.

This clonotype showed up many times. The chain joins TRBV12-3 or TRBV12-4 to TRBJ2-1, with D perhaps TRBD1 or TRBD2 (5 bases each). This CDR3 comprises 14 residues. V was clipped by 5 bases and J by 5 bases, with 13 bases between them. The DNA of the CDR3 is TGTGCCAGCAGTCTCAGGGACGTGAACAATGAGCAGTTCTTC. It is translated as CASSLRDVNNEQFF.

This clonotype was counted many times. A much larger clone differs from this one at a single base, so this may be a read error. The chain has TRBV7-6 and TRBJ2-2; the D is unclear. Germline V gene lookup returns CDR1 SGHVS and CDR2 FNYEAQ. The length of the CDR3 is 14 residues. Written as DNA, the CDR3 is TGTGTCAGCAGCTTATACAGGAACACCGGGGAGCTGTTTTTT. Translation: CVSSLYRNTGELFF.

The chain links TRBV2 to TRBJ2-2; 8 bases are a match to TRBD1. The CDR3 loop spans 15 amino acids. Per germline, CDR1 SNHLY and CDR2 FYNNEI. With V trimmed by 6 bases and J by 5 bases, 8 bases remained unmatched. The CDR3 bases are TGTGCCAGCAGGGCCGACAGGGGATGGACCGGGGAGCTGTTTTTT. It translates to CASRADRGWTGELFF.

V usage is TRBV5-4 and J usage is TRBJ1-5, with D maybe TRBD1 (6 bases). Trimming removed 2 bases at V and 1 base at J, with 7 bases between. The CDR3 has 14 amino acids. Per germline, CDR1 SGHNT and CDR2 YYREEE (reference sequence). In DNA, the CDR3 is TGTGCCAGCAGCTTCAGGGGAAGCAATCAGCCCCAGCATTTT. Its protein is CASSFRGSNQPQHF.

This chain uses TRBV10-3 with TRBJ1-4; a weak D match, TRBD1 (6 bases). This CDR3 region has 14 residues. Germline CDR1 and CDR2: ENHRY and SYGVKD. Trimming shortened V by 2 bases and J by 4 bases, and 8 bases separated the two germline ends. CDR3 residues: CAISERGDNEKLFF. CDR3 in DNA: TGTGCCATCAGTGAGAGGGGGGATAATGAAAAACTGTTTTTT.

This clonotype has ten or more counts. The chain couples TRBV7-3 to TRBJ2-3; the match to TRBD2 covers 15 bases. Trimming at V came to 5 bases and at J to 4 bases, leaving 7 bases not matched to a gene. CDR1 is SGHTA and CDR2 is FQGTGA in the germline V gene. The CDR3 contains 17 residues. Here the CDR3 reads CASSTGTSGGTADTQYF. The DNA for the CDR3 is TGTGCCAGCAGCACGGGGACTAGCGGGGGGACCGCAGATACGCAGTATTTT.

This clonotype was seen repeatedly, ten times or more. This chain connects TRBV15 to TRBJ1-2, with D possibly matching TRBD1 (5 bases). The CDR3 spans 17 residues. From germline, CDR1 is LNHNV and CDR2 YYDKDF (reference sequence). Trimming pared 0 bases from V and 10 bases from J, leaving 24 bases between. The CDR3 protein is CATSRDRGTDFGDDYTF. As DNA, the CDR3 is TGTGCCACCAGCAGAGATCGGGGGACGGATTTTGGGGACGACTACACCTTC.